A single T cell receptor (beta chain) is shown here with its context. The source of the sample is a study of blood T cell repertoires in COVID-19. Original analysis: Nucleated cell number was recorded as an estimate derived from reference gene primer amplification. The table came from immunoSEQ multiplex PCR; TCRdb's copy has only in-frame clones and leaves some out. Clonal size and the V and J genes are those of that table, whereas D and trimming came from the DNA. The table shows approximately 390,000 clones, with just under 90% occurring only once. Per the germline V gene, CDR1 is MDHEN and CDR2 is SYDVKM. The CDR3 contains 17 residues. Trimming left V 2 bases short and J 3 bases short, with 16 bases between.

The origin of this receptor is a woman between 45 and 60 years old who had recovered from COVID-19. The sample taken for sequencing was PBMCs or T cells enriched from blood (not recorded which). This chain joins TRBV28 and TRBJ2-2; weak D call: TRBD2 (5 bases). Here the CDR3 DNA reads TGTGCCAGCAGTTTAAGCGGCAGGCGCCGGTACACCGGGGAGCTGTTTTTT. Its protein is CASSLSGRRRYTGELFF.